The TCR beta chain under discussion was sequenced for a study of technical replicates of blood from a handful of donors. Here immunoSEQ multiplex PCR was the method, and the copy in TCRdb shows in-frame clones only, minus some. The sample records under 90,000 clones, 93% being singletons. The CDR3 is made up of 16 amino acids. Germline-derived CDR1 and CDR2 are LNHDA and SQIVND (reference sequence). V lost 3 bases to trimming and J lost 6 bases; unmatched junction nucleotides: 5. The clonotype was recovered from a human donor in good health. Sequenced: T cells isolated from PBMCs. The chain couples TRBV19 to TRBJ1-6; 10 bases are shared with TRBD1. Written as DNA, the CDR3 is TGTGCCAGTAGTATCTCCCGACAGGGGGCTAATTCACCCCTCCACTTT. Its translation is CASSISRQGANSPLHF.